This TCR beta chain derives from a study of OX40 agonist ivuxolimab in advanced cancers. As for the study in general: Given to patients was ivuxolimab, an agonistic anti-OX40 (CD134) antibody. Patient treatment consisted of intravenous ivuxolimab administration every 2 weeks at 0.01 to 10 mg/kg.

Per germline, CDR1 LNHDA and CDR2 SQIVND (reference sequence). Trimming removed 5 bases at V and 3 bases at J, with 11 bases between. The CDR3 covers 14 residues. The method was immunoSEQ multiplex PCR; TCRdb's version includes in-frame clones alone and lacks a portion of them. The table lists about 25,000 clones, roughly 85% of them singletons, with about 15% in the top ten. The chain employs TRBV19 and TRBJ2-1; D ambiguous. The clonotype was recovered from an adult with an advanced solid tumor such as melanoma, head and neck, liver or kidney cancer. The sequencing used CD4+ or CD8+ T cells sorted from blood, collected in a trial of the OX40 agonist ivuxolimab. CDR3 sequence (DNA): TGTGCCAGTAGTCCCCTGGTGCGCTACAATGAGCAGTTCTTC. It codes for CASSPLVRYNEQFF. The variable domain in full, with the rest retrieved from reference TRBV19 and TRBJ2-1, is DGGITQSPKYLFRKEGQNVTLSCEQNLNHDAMYWYRQDPGQGLRLIYYSQIVNDFQKGDIAEGYSVSREKKESFPLTVTSAQKNPTAFYLCASSPLVRYNEQFFGPGTRLTVL.